These 28 T cell receptor beta chains originate from one sample sequenced in a study of blood T cells in healthy people across ages. It was with a sample-barcoded 5' primer and a J-beta primer mix that a second PCR of about 6 to 12 cycles was run. TCRdb called the 5' RACE reads again in MiXCR, with one record for every CDR3 protein. The sample has about 1 million distinct CDR3 sequences, more than 40% seen once. The sequencing input was blood. The receptor set was obtained from a woman aged 60-75 years in good health.

This rearrangement joins TRBV7-9 to TRBJ2-7; the match to TRBD2 covers 7 bases. Germline lookup yields CDR1 SEHNR and CDR2 FQNEAQ (reference sequence). Trimming removed 0 bases from V and 7 bases from J; junction bases left unmatched: 12. The CDR3 is made up of 16 amino acids. DNA of the CDR3: TGTGCCAGCAGCTTAGCCTTAGGCGGGAGCTTGGAAGAGCAGTACTTC. It is translated as CASSLALGGSLEEQYF.

The sample holds a few counts of this clonotype. The rearrangement joins TRBV7-9 to TRBJ2-7; TRBD2 matches at 14 bases. Germline CDR1 SEHNR, CDR2 FQNEAQ (reference sequence). The CDR3 is 16 amino acids. The V segment lost 2 bases and the J segment 5 bases; nucleotides outside the gene matches: 5. The CDR3 bases are TGTGCCAGCAGCTTAACTCCGGGACTAGCGGGAGACGAGCAGTACTTC. This encodes CASSLTPGLAGDEQYF. Drawing the rest from reference TRBV7-9 and TRBJ2-7, the complete variable domain is DTGVSQNPRHKITKRGQNVTFRCDPISEHNRLYWYRQTLGQGPEFLTYFQNEAQLEKSRLLSDRFSAERPKGSFSTLEIQRTEQGDSAMYLCASSLTPGLAGDEQYFGPGTRLTVT.

The chain uses TRBV29-1 and TRBJ2-1, with a possible D match to TRBD1 (7 bases). V was trimmed by 7 bases and J by 13 bases, leaving 20 bases between them. The germline gives CDR1 SQVTM, CDR2 ANQGSEA. The CDR3 runs to 12 residues. This chain's CDR3 is CSAGTARETQFF. The CDR3 nucleotides read TGCAGCGCTGGGACAGCTCGGGAGACCCAGTTCTTC.

The rearrangement links TRBV4-1 to TRBJ1-5, with D maybe TRBD1 (6 bases). The CDR3 is made up of 15 amino acids. Germline CDR1 MGHRA, CDR2 YSYEKL. V was shortened by 0 bases and J by 6 bases, with 12 bases between the two germline ends. CDR3 coding DNA: TGCGCCAGCAGCCAAGAGGGGGGGCGCGGTCAGCCCCAGCATTTT. Protein: CASSQEGGRGQPQHF.

This clonotype has ten or more counts. V is TRBV4-1 and J is TRBJ2-7, with 7 positions matching TRBD2. The CDR3 contains 14 residues. V lost 1 base, J lost 0 bases, and 0 bases stayed unmatched. Germline V gene sequence: CDR1 MGHRA, CDR2 YSYEKL. This CDR3 is CASSQGLASYEQYF. CDR3 nucleotides: TGCGCCAGCAGCCAAGGACTAGCCTCCTACGAGCAGTACTTC.

The J gene is TRBJ2-3, the V gene TRBV10-3; 16 positions match TRBD2. The CDR3 totals 19 residues. Germline assignment: CDR1 ENHRY and CDR2 SYGVKD. Germline trimming cut 3 bases from V and 0 bases from J; bases unmatched to any gene: 6. CDR3 coding DNA: TGTGCCATCAGTGACCCGGGGACTAGCGGGAGGGCCAGCACAGATACGCAGTATTTT. This sequence encodes CAISDPGTSGRASTDTQYF.

This sequence joins TRBV3-1 and TRBJ1-4; 10 nucleotides line up with TRBD1. CDR1 and CDR2 from the germline V gene are LGHDT and YNNKEL (reference sequence). V shed 6 bases, J shed 7 bases, and the junction held 8 bases outside the gene matches. This CDR3 has 15 residues. As DNA, the CDR3 is TGTGCCAGCAGTCGGAGACAGGGGGCGATTGAAAAACTGTTTTTT. Encoded protein: CASSRRQGAIEKLFF. Looking up the rest from reference TRBV3-1 and TRBJ1-4 gives the full variable domain: DTAVSQTPKYLVTQMGNDKSIKCEQNLGHDTMYWYKQDSKKFLKIMFSYNNKELIINETVPNRFSPKSPDKAHLNLHINSLELGDSAVYFCASSRRQGAIEKLFFGSGTQLSVL.

The chain combines TRBV7-9 with TRBJ2-4, with D unresolved. The end of the DNA is better explained by TRBJ2-7, so the J call may be wrong. CDR3 size: 13 residues. Looked up from germline, CDR1 is SEHNR and CDR2 is FQNEAQ (reference sequence). The CDR3 nucleotides are TGTGCCAGCAGCGGAAGTTCTCTTTACGAGCAGTACTTC. Protein: CASSGSSLYEQYF.

In regard to this clonotype: Germline is not matched at one junction end, which may reflect a read error. The chain combines TRBV7-2 with TRBJ2-1, with a weak D call TRBD2 (5 bases). CDR3 length: 11 residues. Per the germline V gene, CDR1 is SGHTA and CDR2 is FQGNSA. CDR3 amino acids: CVSNRDVEQFF. The CDR3 DNA is TGTGTCAGCAACCGGGATGTTGAGCAGTTCTTC. Variable domain in full (rest from reference TRBV7-2 and TRBJ2-1): GAGVSQSPSNKVTEKGKDVELRCDPISGHTALYWYRQSLGQGLEFLIYFQGNSAPDKSGLPSDRFSAERTGGSVSTLTIQRTQQEDSAVYLCVSNRDVEQFFGPGTRLTVL.

In this sample, this clonotype turned up a few times. The chain combines TRBV7-2 with TRBJ2-1, with D perhaps TRBD2 (5 bases). V lost 1 base and J 2 bases, leaving 12 bases between the germline ends. Germline CDR1 is SGHTA and CDR2 is FQGNSA. This CDR3 has 16 residues. CDR3 residues: CASSLVRSGPYNEQFF. CDR3 nucleotides: TGTGCCAGCAGCTTAGTGAGGAGCGGACCCTACAATGAGCAGTTCTTC.

The rearrangement joins TRBV27 to TRBJ2-7; possibly TRBD2 for D (6 bases). The CDR3 is made up of 13 amino acids. V lost 5 bases and J 7 bases, leaving 15 bases between the germline ends. Germline V gene sequence: CDR1 MNHEY, CDR2 SMNVEV (reference sequence). This chain's CDR3 is CASSDLGGNEQYF. In DNA, the CDR3 is TGTGCCAGCAGTGACCTCGGGGGAAATGAGCAGTACTTC.

This clonotype was seen only a few times. V is TRBV5-1 and J is TRBJ2-5; maybe TRBD1 (6 bases). The J call may be in error: the DNA end matches TRBJ2-7 better. Per the germline V gene, CDR1 is SGHRS and CDR2 is YFSETQ. CDR3 length: 11 amino acids. The CDR3 is CASSAQGEQYF. The DNA of the CDR3 is TGCGCCAGCAGCGCACAGGGCGAGCAGTACTTC.

This clonotype was detected a few times. Germline and junction disagree at one end, which may indicate a read error. The rearrangement joins TRBV20-1 to TRBJ2-3, with TRBD2 matching over 7 bases. CDR3 length: 15 amino acids. CDR1 is DFQATT and CDR2 is SNEGSKA in the germline V gene (reference sequence). This CDR3 reads CSVRLAPTSTDTQYF. The DNA for the CDR3 is TGCAGTGTTAGACTAGCTCCTACTAGCACAGATACGCAGTATTTT.

This clonotype was detected a few times. The chain recombines TRBV11-2 with TRBJ2-1; D is perhaps TRBD1 or TRBD2 (7 bases each). This CDR3 is 13 amino acids long. The V end was cut by 6 bases, the J end by 10 bases, with 16 bases between. The germline CDR1 and CDR2 sequences are SGHAT and FQNNGV. The CDR3 loop is CASSFSQGGEQFF. The CDR3 nucleotides read TGTGCCAGCAGTTTTTCTCAGGGGGGGGAGCAGTTCTTC.

The chain recombines TRBV3-1 with TRBJ2-7; 7 bases map to TRBD2. The junction had 9 bases not matched to a gene; V was cut back by 2 bases and J by 5 bases. This CDR3 region has 15 residues. CDR1 and CDR2 (germline): LGHDT, YNNKEL (reference sequence). The CDR3 protein is CASSQSREGLDEQYF. The CDR3 nucleotides read TGTGCCAGCAGCCAAAGTAGGGAGGGATTGGACGAGCAGTACTTC.

In this sample, this clonotype turned up a few times. This chain links TRBV11-3 with TRBJ2-3, with TRBD2 matching over 10 bases. The CDR3 has 17 amino acids. Looked up from germline, CDR1 is SGHNT and CDR2 is YENEEA. Germline trimming cut 2 bases from V and 2 bases from J; bases unmatched to any gene: 7. CDR3 in DNA: TGTGCCAGCAGCTTACACCGACTAGCGGGTGACACAGATACGCAGTATTTT. Amino acids: CASSLHRLAGDTDTQYF.

This rearrangement joins TRBV20-1 to TRBJ2-1; D might be TRBD2 (7 bases). Trimming took 6 bases from V and 7 from J, leaving 22 bases between them. This CDR3 spans 15 amino acids. Per germline, CDR1 DFQATT and CDR2 SNEGSKA (reference sequence). The CDR3 spells CSAPRGGGERNEQFF. DNA of the CDR3: TGCAGTGCCCCGAGGGGGGGAGGGGAAAGAAATGAGCAGTTCTTC.

Concerning this clonotype: Compared with germline, one end of the junction differs, possibly owing to a read error. The CDR3: CAGRPGTSGSQSSYNEQFF. CDR3 bases: TGTGCCGGCAGGCCAGGGACTAGCGGGAGCCAGAGCTCCTACAATGAGCAGTTCTTC. The rearrangement uses TRBV4-2 and TRBJ2-1, with 14 nucleotides matching TRBD2. Germline V CDR1 and CDR2: LGHNA, YNFKEQ. The CDR3 totals 19 residues.

This rearrangement joins TRBV12-3 or TRBV12-4 to TRBJ2-7; tentative D call: TRBD2 (6 bases). The CDR3 sequence is 16 residues long. Trimming left V 5 bases short and J 4 bases short, with 21 bases between. The CDR3 DNA follows: TGTGCCAGCAGTCTACAAAAGGGCGGGATGGCTTACGAGCAGTACTTC. Translated, it gives CASSLQKGGMAYEQYF.

The chain's CDR3 is CASSSGHWNTGELFF. CDR3 nucleotide sequence: TGTGCCAGCAGCTCAGGACACTGGAACACCGGGGAGCTGTTTTTT. The gene calls are TRBV7-2 and TRBJ2-2; D is possibly TRBD1 (5 bases). The V end was cut by 4 bases, the J end by 1 base, with 10 bases between. The germline V gene encodes CDR1 SGHTA and CDR2 FQGNSA. The CDR3 consists of 15 residues. Supplemented by reference TRBV7-2 and TRBJ2-2, the full variable domain reads GAGVSQSPSNKVTEKGKDVELRCDPISGHTALYWYRQSLGQGLEFLIYFQGNSAPDKSGLPSDRFSAERTGGSVSTLTIQRTQQEDSAVYLCASSSGHWNTGELFFGEGSRLTVL.

The V and J genes are TRBV29-1 and TRBJ2-7; no clear D gene. Germline V lookup: CDR1 SQVTM, CDR2 ANQGSEA. Trimming removed 4 bases at V and 0 bases at J, with 10 bases between. The CDR3 is made up of 13 amino acids. The CDR3 sequence: CSVVKDYSYEQYF. The CDR3 coding sequence is TGCAGCGTTGTAAAAGATTACTCCTACGAGCAGTACTTC.

The rearrangement joins TRBV5-1 to TRBJ2-5; D unresolved. Trimming took off 2 bases at V and 2 bases at J, with 10 bases between the two ends. Germline CDR1 is SGHRS and CDR2 is YFSETQ. The CDR3 is 14 residues long. CDR3 nucleotide sequence: TGCGCCAGCAGCTTCGGGTTAGGGCAAGAGACCCAGTACTTC. It codes for CASSFGLGQETQYF.

V is TRBV7-9 and J is TRBJ2-5, with D unresolved. The J call may be faulty, since TRBJ2-7 better matches the DNA end. Germline loops: CDR1 SEHNR, CDR2 FQNEAQ (reference sequence). There are 13 residues in the CDR3. CDR3 sequence: CASSSDPTDEQYF. CDR3 in DNA: TGTGCCAGCAGCTCGGACCCGACCGACGAGCAGTACTTC.

A few counts support this clonotype. The J gene is TRBJ1-2, the V gene TRBV27, with D possibly being TRBD1 (6 bases). CDR1 is MNHEY and CDR2 is SMNVEV in the germline V gene (reference sequence). This CDR3 spans 11 amino acids. Trimming left V 10 bases short and J 5 bases short, with 11 bases between. CDR3 region: CATLDRYGYTF. The CDR3 bases are TGTGCCACCTTGGACAGATATGGCTACACCTTC.

The rearrangement links TRBV5-1 to TRBJ2-5; TRBD2 aligns across 8 bases. The CDR3 is made up of 13 amino acids. V shed 7 bases, J shed 11 bases, and the junction held 13 bases outside the gene matches. Germline V gene sequence: CDR1 SGHRS, CDR2 YFSETQ. Here the CDR3 reads CASSRGGHNEQYF. DNA for the CDR3: TGCGCCAGCTCCCGGGGGGGACACAATGAGCAGTACTTC.

This clonotype turned up a few times. The rearrangement uses TRBV29-1 and TRBJ1-1, with D uncertain. The ends were cut back, 4 bases at V and 10 bases at J, with 13 bases in the middle. This CDR3 contains 11 residues. The germline V gene encodes CDR1 SQVTM and CDR2 ANQGSEA. CDR3 region: CSVGSGRGAFF. The CDR3 nucleotides read TGCAGCGTTGGGTCGGGCCGGGGAGCTTTCTTT.

The rearrangement joins TRBV9 to TRBJ2-1; 11 nucleotides match TRBD2. Germline V gene data show CDR1 as SGDLS and CDR2 as YYNGEE. This CDR3 is 16 amino acids long. The ends lost 0 bases at V and 4 bases at J; junction bases unmatched: 3. In DNA, the CDR3 is TGTGCCAGCAGCGTAGGACTAGCGGGGACGTACAATGAGCAGTTCTTC. This encodes CASSVGLAGTYNEQFF.

V gene TRBV7-9 combines with J gene TRBJ2-7; TRBD2 might be the D (5 bases). V was pared by 1 base and J by 4 bases, with 17 bases between. The CDR3 loop spans 16 amino acids. Germline V gene data show CDR1 as SEHNR and CDR2 as FQNEAQ (reference sequence). This chain's CDR3 is CASSLGQEEYLYEQYF. The CDR3 DNA reads as TGTGCCAGCAGCTTAGGGCAGGAGGAGTACCTTTACGAGCAGTACTTC.